The clone carrying this TCR beta chain has only a few counts. The data belong to a study of blood T cell repertoires in COVID-19. Study-level information: Whether acute or convalescent, the COVID-19 samples came from the United States, Italy and Spain. T cells, B-cell-depleted T cells, or PBMCs provided the cDNA or gDNA that served as material.

Authors' analysis steps: Estimation of nucleated cell counts relied on the amplification of reference gene primers. Some clones are missing from TCRdb's copy, which holds only in-frame ones; the method was immunoSEQ multiplex PCR. The V and J calls and clone size come from that table; D and trimming were worked out from the DNA. Of more than 150,000 clones in the sample, around 80% were seen once. This clonotype was obtained from a human donor in a cohort sampled during active COVID-19. Sequenced sample: peripheral blood.

Written as DNA, the CDR3 is TGTGCCTGGAGCCCACATGGAGGGGAGAACACTGAAGCTTTCTTT. The encoded protein is CAWSPHGGENTEAFF. J is TRBJ1-1 and V is TRBV30; maybe TRBD1 (5 bases). The CDR3 runs 15 residues. CDR1 is GTSNPN and CDR2 is SVGIG in the germline V gene (reference sequence). V was pared by 3 bases and J by 1 base, with 15 bases between.